This T cell receptor beta chain was documented in a study of shared clonotypes between healthy human individuals. Broader study findings: Clonotype sharing among donors was thought likely to change with sequencing depth.

Germline CDR1 and CDR2: SGHRS and YFSETQ. The ends lost 3 bases at V and 2 bases at J; junction bases unmatched: 5. CDR3 length equals 14 residues. Assay execution proceeded at the deep level. As originally analysed: Junction-only sequences without quality scores were provided by ImmunoSEQ, so filtering was different. Measured with immunoSEQ multiplex PCR; TCRdb has only the in-frame clones, and not every one. V and J calls and clone size are given by that table; D and trimming were obtained from the DNA. The sample consists of millions of clones, roughly 94% of them appearing once. As to this clone: Antigen unknown.

The receptor was isolated from a young man in good health. Sequencing was performed on naive CD4+ T cells sorted from blood. Subset reported: CD45RA+ positively selected. The chain uses TRBV5-1 and TRBJ2-7; TRBD2 agrees at 7 bases. CDR3 bases: TGCGCCAGCAGCTCGGGAGGCGGGGCCTACGAGCAGTACTTC. Amino acids: CASSSGGGAYEQYF.